The clone carrying this T cell receptor (beta chain) showed up just a few times. The sample is drawn from a study of T cells in Graves' hyperthyroidism and ophthalmopathy. RNA transcripts gave rise to amplified TCR beta CDR3 regions. The study used the HTBI primer set for a first-round RT-PCR of the TCR CDR3. TCRdb used MiXCR to reprocess the multiplex PCR reads, holding one entry per CDR3 protein. The sample comprises about 400,000 distinct CDR3 sequences, 14% to 15% of which are singletons, and approximately 32% rests with the top ten. CDR1 is SQVTM, CDR2 ANQGSEA, per germline. Trimming took off 0 bases at V and 1 base at J, with 13 bases between the two ends. This CDR3 contains 16 residues.

The sequenced material came from blood. The V call is TRBV29-1, the J call TRBJ1-5; no definite D call. The receptor comes from a woman younger than 45 with Graves' hyperthyroidism. DNA for the CDR3: TGCAGCGTTGAAGATTTTTGGACGAACAGCAATCAGCCCCAGCATTTT. Protein product: CSVEDFWTNSNQPQHF.